This T cell receptor beta chain was sequenced for a study of blood T cells in healthy people across ages. Trimming pared 6 bases from V and 4 bases from J, leaving 12 bases between. Germline loops: CDR1 MNHEY, CDR2 SVGAGI. The CDR3 has 14 residues. This clonotype was picked up a small number of times. For the second PCR, which ran for about 7 to 11 cycles, a sample-barcoded 5' primer and a J-beta primer mix were used. TCRdb recomputed calls from the 5' RACE reads with MiXCR, one row per CDR3 protein. The sample yields 1 million or so distinct CDR3 sequences, approximately 26% seen once. The sample was also reused in another study, on T cells of mothers and their children.

The sample taken for sequencing was blood. The V call is TRBV6-5, the J call TRBJ1-4, with D unclear. The origin of this receptor is a girl aged 2 to 9 in good health. CDR3 nucleotide sequence: TGTGCCAGCAGCTCAACGGCCGATAATGAAAAACTGTTTTTT. This encodes CASSSTADNEKLFF.